This T cell receptor (beta chain) was sequenced in a study of a mutant IDH1 vaccine in newly diagnosed glioma. Study details: Treatment recipients were around 62% male and roughly 38% female, and their mean age was about 39 years. Most patients had received both radiotherapy and temozolomide, the prior options being radiotherapy, temozolomide, or both. Findings and caveats of the study: Overall, about 92% of patients had vaccine-induced immune responses.

Germline-derived CDR1 and CDR2 are MGHRA and YSYEKL. The ends lost 4 bases at V and 2 bases at J; junction bases unmatched: 5. The CDR3 consists of 15 residues. Assay used: immunoSEQ multiplex PCR; TCRdb lists only in-frame clones, some missing. The sample shows some 51,000 clones, about 80% of them seen only once. Time point defined: baseline, week 1 (first vaccination visit). Treatment indicated: pre-vaccination baseline after standard-of-care therapy. Concerning this clone itself: Its antigen is unknown.

The chain is built from TRBV4-1 and TRBJ1-2; 9 bases fit TRBD1. Sample: PBMCs, taken from a glioma patient treated with radiotherapy, temozolomide or both. The receptor's source is a woman in her 40s with glioma. DNA of the CDR3: TGCGCCAGCAGCCCTTGGACAGGGGAAAACTATGGCTACACCTTC. Its translation is CASSPWTGENYGYTF.